The clone carrying this T cell receptor (beta chain) was seen only once. Sequenced by immunoSEQ multiplex PCR; TCRdb stores in-frame clones only, minus some. The sample records 400,000 to 450,000 clones, about 90% being singletons. As for treatment: around 19 received Ad26.COV2.S at low or high dose, single or two shots; a few received placebo; per-sample allocation not given. Collection of the samples took place on day 63 after the first injection of vaccine or placebo. The source of the sample is a study of Ad26.COV2.S vaccination and SARS-CoV-2 variants. Study summary: Intramuscular Ad26.COV2.S at 5x10^10 or 1x10^11 viral particles.

This sample comprised peripheral blood, obtained in a trial of Ad26.COV2.S vaccine versus placebo. This clonotype originated in a person between 18 and 65 years old who received the Ad26.COV2.S COVID-19 vaccine or a placebo.

The CDR3 region is CASSLDRGPQETQYF. In nucleotides, the CDR3 is TGTGCCAGCAGCCTGGACCGAGGGCCCCAAGAGACCCAGTACTTC. V is TRBV9 and J is TRBJ2-5; D is possibly TRBD2 (5 bases). Germline lookup yields CDR1 SGDLS and CDR2 YYNGEE. This CDR3 comprises 15 residues. V gave up 4 bases and J gave up 1 base, with 14 bases separating them.